This TCR beta chain was documented in a study of shared clonotypes between healthy human individuals. The wider study: Per-donor plates numbered three CD4 naive, three CD4 memory, two CD8 naive and one CD8 memory.

Authors' data handling: Filtering was not the same, since immunoSEQ gave junction-only sequences without quality scores. The method was immunoSEQ multiplex PCR; TCRdb's version includes in-frame clones alone and lacks a portion of them. V and J calls and clone size are those listed in that table; D and trimming were worked out from the DNA. The sample has millions of clones; roughly 92% are singletons. Splitting the CD4+ cells yielded a CD45RA+ naive subset and a CD45RA-negative memory subset. This CDR3 has 16 amino acids. V shed 3 bases, J shed 7 bases, and the junction held 9 bases outside the gene matches. Germline CDR1 is LNHDA and CDR2 is SQIVND (reference sequence).

This sequence was found in a man aged 18 to 29 in good health. Sequencing used naive CD4+ T cells sorted from blood. Subset of the sample: CD45RA+ positively selected. The chain couples TRBV19 to TRBJ1-4, with TRBD1 matching over 9 bases. The CDR3 region has the DNA TGTGCCAGTAGTATTGTCCTTGGGACAGGGTTTGAAAAACTGTTTTTT. Amino acid sequence: CASSIVLGTGFEKLFF.